These 26 T cell receptor beta chains were all obtained from the same sample, sequenced in a study of T cells in Graves' hyperthyroidism and ophthalmopathy. From RNA transcripts, TCR beta CDR3 regions were amplified. Primed by the HTBI set, a first-round RT-PCR was run on the TCR CDR3. From the multiplex PCR reads, TCRdb called clonotypes with MiXCR, one entry per CDR3 protein. Seen here are nearly 110,000 distinct CDR3 sequences, 16% observed once, and the top ten hold about 42%. The sequencing input was blood. All receptors come from a woman in her forties or fifties with Graves' hyperthyroidism.

In its sample, this clonotype was seen many times. V gene TRBV4-1 combines with J gene TRBJ2-5, with D uncertain. Germline-derived CDR1 and CDR2 are MGHRA and YSYEKL. The CDR3 runs 13 residues. The germline V and J ends were trimmed by 5 bases and 3 bases, with 10 bases remaining between them. The CDR3 region has the DNA TGCGCCAGCAGCGATCCGGCAGAAGAGACCCAGTACTTC. The encoded protein is CASSDPAEETQYF.

This clonotype was recorded many times. The J gene is TRBJ2-5, the V gene TRBV14; D is ambiguous. The CDR3 totals 16 residues. CDR1 is SGHDN, CDR2 FVKESK, per germline. V was shortened by 1 base and J by 5 bases, with 17 bases between the two germline ends. The CDR3 spells CASSQVTRLLGETQYF. The DNA of the CDR3 is TGTGCCAGCAGCCAAGTCACCAGGCTTTTAGGGGAGACCCAGTACTTC.

This clonotype was found many times. The chain combines TRBV3-1 with TRBJ1-1; no firm D call. The CDR3 contains 12 residues. V lost 3 bases and J lost 3, with 5 bases in between. From germline, CDR1 is LGHDT and CDR2 YNNKEL (reference sequence). The CDR3 is CASSHRDTEAFF. CDR3 DNA: TGTGCCAGCAGCCATCGGGACACTGAAGCTTTCTTT.

The table lists this clonotype with many counts. The CDR3 reads CASSQAGTGNQPQHF. In DNA form, the CDR3 reads TGTGCCAGCAGCCAAGCCGGGACGGGCAATCAGCCCCAGCATTTT. The rearrangement uses TRBV6-2 or TRBV6-3 and TRBJ1-5; tentatively, D is TRBD1 (5 bases). Germline CDR1 MNHEY, CDR2 SVGEGT. V was shortened by 6 bases and J by 2 bases, with 14 bases between the two germline ends. The CDR3 runs to 15 residues.

This clonotype was seen at least ten times. The V call is TRBV7-9, the J call TRBJ1-2, with D hard to call. Germline CDR1 reads SEHNR; CDR2 reads FQNEAQ (reference sequence). The V end lost 7 bases, the J end lost 2 bases, and 14 bases lay between the germline ends. CDR3 size: 14 residues. In nucleotides, the CDR3 is TGTGCCAGCACCCTCGGGGAGGGAAACTATGGCTACACCTTC. Its translation is CASTLGEGNYGYTF.

The chain recombines TRBV18 with TRBJ1-1; the match to TRBD1 covers 12 bases. The CDR3 has 18 amino acids. CDR1 and CDR2 (germline): KGHSH, LQKENI. The junction had 12 bases not matched to a gene; V was cut back by 4 bases and J by 3 bases. CDR3 in DNA: TGTGCCAGCTCACAGGATTCCGGGACAGGGGGCGCGGACACTGAAGCTTTCTTT. It encodes CASSQDSGTGGADTEAFF. Looking up the rest from reference TRBV18 and TRBJ1-1 gives the full variable domain: NAGVMQNPRHLVRRRGQEARLRCSPMKGHSHVYWYRQLPEEGLKFMVYLQKENIIDESGMPKERFSAEFPKEGPSILRIQQVVRGDSAAYFCASSQDSGTGGADTEAFFGQGTRLTVV.

This chain links TRBV5-1 with TRBJ2-3; 7 bases match TRBD1. The V and J ends lost 4 bases and 6 bases, in that order; junction bases with no gene match: 8. The germline V gene encodes CDR1 SGHRS and CDR2 YFSETQ. The CDR3 totals 14 residues. CDR3 in DNA: TGCGCCAGCAGCCCCAGGACAGGAGCGGATACGCAGTATTTT. Amino acid sequence: CASSPRTGADTQYF.

This clonotype turned up a few times. With a much larger clone just one base away, this may be a read error. V gene TRBV20-1 combines with J gene TRBJ1-2; D ambiguous. The CDR3 covers 12 residues. CDR1 and CDR2 (germline): DFQATT, SNEGSKA (reference sequence). CDR3 nucleotide sequence: TGCAGTGCTAGAGATCTCAACTATGGCCACACCTTC. Translating it yields CSARDLNYGHTF.

At least ten counts were recorded for this clonotype. This chain joins TRBV19 and TRBJ1-5; unclear D gene. Per the germline V gene, CDR1 is LNHDA and CDR2 is SQIVND (reference sequence). This CDR3 has 13 residues. Trimming took 4 bases from V and 6 from J, leaving 10 bases between them. DNA of the CDR3: TGTGCCAGTAGTACGACTTTTTTTCAGCCCCAGCATTTT. Amino acid sequence: CASSTTFFQPQHF.

This clonotype has a handful of counts. The chain couples TRBV7-9 to TRBJ2-1, with D possibly TRBD1 on 6 matching bases. Trimming took off 5 bases at V and 10 bases at J, with 12 bases between the two ends. CDR1 SEHNR and CDR2 FQNEAQ come from the germline V gene (reference sequence). The CDR3 covers 12 residues. CDR3 sequence: CASSVSQGEQFF. CDR3 nucleotide sequence: TGTGCCAGCAGCGTTTCCCAGGGGGAGCAGTTCTTC.

This clonotype was seen at least ten times. The rearrangement links TRBV3-1 to TRBJ1-1, with a tentative D call TRBD1 (6 bases). The CDR3 length is 14 residues. V was trimmed by 4 bases and J by 1 base, leaving 10 bases between them. Germline-derived CDR1 and CDR2 are LGHDT and YNNKEL (reference sequence). Written as DNA, the CDR3 is TGTGCCAGCAGCCCCCGACAGGAGAACACTGAAGCTTTCTTT. Its protein is CASSPRQENTEAFF.

This clonotype was detected ten times or more. The chain carries TRBV20-1 and TRBJ2-7, with TRBD2 matching over 10 bases. Germline CDR1 and CDR2: DFQATT and SNEGSKA (reference sequence). The CDR3 is made up of 12 amino acids. The junction had 5 bases not matched to a gene; V was cut back by 6 bases and J by 6 bases. The CDR3 bases are TGCAGTGCCGGGCCTAGCGGGAGCGAGCAGTACTTC. Protein product: CSAGPSGSEQYF.

This clonotype was observed many times. This chain uses TRBV25-1 with TRBJ1-1, with D unclear. Germline loops: CDR1 MGHDK, CDR2 SYGVNS. V was clipped by 4 bases and J by 1 base, with 10 bases between them. This CDR3 region has 14 residues. CDR3 amino acids: CASSAQTQNTEAFF. The CDR3 DNA is TGTGCCAGCAGTGCTCAAACCCAGAACACTGAAGCTTTCTTT. Supplemented by reference TRBV25-1 and TRBJ1-1, the full variable domain reads EADIYQTPRYLVIGTGKKITLECSQTMGHDKMYWYQQDPGMELHLIHYSYGVNSTEKGDLSSESTVSRIRTEHFPLTLESARPSHTSQYLCASSAQTQNTEAFFGQGTRLTVV.

This clonotype was found a few times. V is TRBV29-1 and J is TRBJ2-1, with 8 bases fitting TRBD1. V lost 0 bases, J lost 14 bases, and 3 bases stayed unmatched. The CDR3 is 11 residues long. Germline V gives CDR1 SQVTM, CDR2 ANQGSEA. The CDR3 protein is CSVEEPTGEFF. The CDR3, as DNA: TGCAGCGTTGAAGAACCGACAGGGGAGTTCTTC.

This clonotype has a count of ten or more. The chain recombines TRBV7-9 with TRBJ2-4; 11 bases fit TRBD1. J lost 6 bases, V lost 6 bases, and 4 bases had no gene match. CDR3 size: 14 residues. Germline CDR1 is SEHNR and CDR2 is FQNEAQ (reference sequence). In nucleotides, the CDR3 is TGTGCCAGCAGACTCGGACAGGGGGCAAACATTCAGTACTTC. Residues: CASRLGQGANIQYF.

Comment on this clonotype: A much larger clone lies one base from this, so it may be a read error. The rearrangement uses TRBV12-3 or TRBV12-4 and TRBJ2-7; TRBD1 is a possible D gene (6 bases). The CDR3 spans 13 residues. Trimming shortened V by 5 bases and J by 4 bases, and 12 bases separated the two germline ends. CDR3 protein: CASSRTERYEQYV. CDR3 bases: TGTGCCAGCAGTCGGACAGAGAGATACGAGCAGTACGTC.

This clonotype was recorded many times. DNA of the CDR3: TGCGCCAGCAGCTTTGGTACCTCTGGGGCCAACGTCCTGACTTTC. It yields the protein CASSFGTSGANVLTF. The chain is built from TRBV5-1 and TRBJ2-6; no definite D call. From germline, CDR1 is SGHRS and CDR2 YFSETQ. V shed 2 bases and J shed 0 bases, with 6 bases lying between them. This CDR3 is built from 15 residues.

The sample holds many counts of this clonotype. V and J are TRBV20-1 and TRBJ1-4; the match to TRBD1 covers 7 bases. The germline CDR1 and CDR2 sequences are DFQATT and SNEGSKA (reference sequence). The trim removed 6 bases at V and 8 bases at J, leaving 12 bases unmatched. This CDR3 comprises 14 residues. CDR3 loop: CSAVGTARTEKLFF. In nucleotides, the CDR3 is TGCAGTGCGGTGGGGACAGCGAGGACCGAAAAACTGTTTTTT.

This clonotype has ten or more counts. The chain has TRBV10-3 and TRBJ2-7; D might be TRBD1 (6 bases). Trimming shortened V by 2 bases and J by 4 bases, and 6 bases separated the two germline ends. The CDR3 spans 12 residues. CDR1 is ENHRY, CDR2 SYGVKD, per germline. This CDR3 reads CAISETGYEQYV. The CDR3, as DNA: TGTGCCATCAGTGAGACAGGGTACGAGCAGTACGTC.

This clonotype was detected ten times or more. The V gene is TRBV6-2 or TRBV6-3, the J gene TRBJ1-1; D ambiguous. The CDR3 sequence is 14 residues long. The V end lost 6 bases, the J end lost 4 bases, and 15 bases lay between the germline ends. Germline-derived CDR1 and CDR2 are MNHEY and SVGEGT. The CDR3 sequence is CASRVFPSATEAFF. CDR3 DNA sequence: TGTGCCAGCAGGGTCTTTCCCTCTGCCACTGAAGCTTTCTTT.

Notes on this clonotype: A clone one base away is much larger, so this may be a read error. The chain recombines TRBV12-3 or TRBV12-4 with TRBJ1-6; 7 positions agree with TRBD1. There are 13 residues in the CDR3. CDR3 sequence reads: CASGGQDPSPPHF. The CDR3 DNA reads TGTGCCAGCGGCGGACAGGACCCATCACCCCCCCACTTT.

The sample holds many counts of this clonotype. The V call is TRBV19, the J call TRBJ2-2, with unresolved D. Trimming took off 4 bases at V and 5 bases at J, with 2 bases between the two ends. The CDR3 sequence is 11 residues long. CDR1 LNHDA and CDR2 SQIVND come from the germline V gene (reference sequence). CDR3 region: CASSSTGELFF. The DNA for the CDR3 is TGTGCCAGTAGTAGTACCGGGGAGCTGTTTTTT.

This clonotype appeared many times. This rearrangement joins TRBV6-5 to TRBJ2-5; possible D gene TRBD2, 5 bases. The V and J ends lost 2 bases and 5 bases respectively, with 15 bases between them. This CDR3 contains 15 residues. From germline, CDR1 is MNHEY and CDR2 SVGAGI. For the CDR3, the DNA is TGTGCCAGCAGTTACGGTTCGGGATTTCAGGAGACCCAGTACTTC. Translation: CASSYGSGFQETQYF.

This clonotype was seen repeatedly, ten times or more. The chain couples TRBV15 to TRBJ1-6; no firm D call. The CDR3 totals 17 residues. The V gene lost 0 bases and the J gene lost 10 bases, with 19 bases spanning the gap. Per the germline V gene, CDR1 is LNHNV and CDR2 is YYDKDF (reference sequence). CDR3 amino acids: CATSRDLPGSLGSPLHF. The CDR3 DNA reads TGTGCCACCAGCAGAGATCTGCCAGGATCCCTGGGCTCACCCCTCCACTTT.

This clonotype has a count of ten or more. V and J are TRBV20-1 and TRBJ1-1, with no clear D. Germline V gene sequence: CDR1 DFQATT, CDR2 SNEGSKA (reference sequence). With 3 bases removed from V and 1 base from J, the gap between germline ends came to 9 bases. The CDR3 length is 13 residues. The CDR3 DNA sequence: TGCAGTGCTAGGCGGGCCGGGAACACTGAAGCTTTCTTT. It codes for CSARRAGNTEAFF.

This CDR3 is CASSLEITSYNEQFF. CDR3 nucleotides: TGCGCCAGCAGCTTGGAGATAACCTCCTACAATGAGCAGTTCTTC. The chain links TRBV5-1 to TRBJ2-1; D unclear. V was trimmed by 0 bases and J by 0 bases, leaving 7 bases between them. This CDR3 comprises 15 residues. CDR1 and CDR2 (germline): SGHRS, YFSETQ.